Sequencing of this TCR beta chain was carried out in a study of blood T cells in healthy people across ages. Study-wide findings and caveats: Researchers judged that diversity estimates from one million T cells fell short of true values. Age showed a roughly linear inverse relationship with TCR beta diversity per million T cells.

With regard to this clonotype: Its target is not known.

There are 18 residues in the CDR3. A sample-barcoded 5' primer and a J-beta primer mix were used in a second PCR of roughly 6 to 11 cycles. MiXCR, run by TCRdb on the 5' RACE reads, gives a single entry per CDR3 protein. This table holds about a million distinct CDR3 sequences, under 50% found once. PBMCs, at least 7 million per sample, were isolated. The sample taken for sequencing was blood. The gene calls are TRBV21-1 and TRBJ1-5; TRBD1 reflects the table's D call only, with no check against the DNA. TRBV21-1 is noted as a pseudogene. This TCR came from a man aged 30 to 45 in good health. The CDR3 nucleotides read TGTGCCAGCGGCAAACATCTGGTACCGGGGGATTACAATCAGCCCCAGCATTTT. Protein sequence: CASGKHLVPGDYNQPQHF.